The subject of this entry is one T cell receptor (beta chain). The antigen remains unidentified. The V and J ends lost 4 bases and 7 bases respectively, with 11 bases between them. This CDR3 region has 13 residues. Germline CDR1 is MNHNS and CDR2 is SASEGT. This sample is part of a study of shared clonotypes between healthy human individuals. Some clones are missing from TCRdb's copy, which holds only in-frame ones; the method was immunoSEQ multiplex PCR. This table has over a million clones, 75% to 80% appearing once. The study's findings and limits: Several donors held approximately 4.6% of naive CD4 clonotypes in common.

The sample consisted of memory CD4+ T cells from PBMCs. Subset of the sample: CD45RA-negative fraction. This sequence originates from a man aged 18-30 years in good health. Some clones in this sample may be carry-over from other donors' samples. This chain joins TRBV6-1 and TRBJ1-5; perhaps TRBD1 as D (6 bases). The CDR3 loop is CASSGGGRQPQHF. CDR3 DNA sequence: TGTGCCAGCAGTGGTGGGGGCAGGCAGCCCCAGCATTTT.